This T cell receptor beta chain was retrieved from a study of shared clonotypes between healthy human individuals. Those who donated were healthy HIV-negative adults, with no recent acute infections or vaccinations reported. Method: immunoSEQ multiplex PCR; TCRdb's copy keeps in-frame clones and lacks some. The sample lists 2.3 million or so clones, approximately 93% occurring once. This clonotype was obtained from a man younger than 30 in good health. Some clones in this sample may be carry-over from other donors' samples. Sequences were obtained from naive CD4+ T cells from PBMCs. Subset specified: CD45RA+ positively selected.

CDR3 sequence (DNA): TGTGCCAGCAGACTTCCCCTGAAGGGGGCACAAGGCTACACCTTC. This translates into CASRLPLKGAQGYTF. The V gene is TRBV28, the J gene TRBJ1-2; TRBD1 aligns across 7 bases. CDR1 is MDHEN, CDR2 SYDVKM, per germline. CDR3 length: 15 residues. The junction had 15 bases not matched to a gene; V was cut back by 6 bases and J by 8 bases.